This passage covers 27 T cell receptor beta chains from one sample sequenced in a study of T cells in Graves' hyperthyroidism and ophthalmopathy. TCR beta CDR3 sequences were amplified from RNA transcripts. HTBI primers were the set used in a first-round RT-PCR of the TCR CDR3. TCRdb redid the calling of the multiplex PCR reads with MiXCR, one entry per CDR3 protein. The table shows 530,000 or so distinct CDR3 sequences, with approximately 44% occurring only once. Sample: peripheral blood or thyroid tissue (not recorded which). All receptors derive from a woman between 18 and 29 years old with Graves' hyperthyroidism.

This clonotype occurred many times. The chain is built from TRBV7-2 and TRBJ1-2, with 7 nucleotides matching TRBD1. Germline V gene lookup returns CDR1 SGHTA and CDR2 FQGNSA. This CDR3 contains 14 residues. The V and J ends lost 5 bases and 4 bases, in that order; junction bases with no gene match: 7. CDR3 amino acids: CASSQRGQPYGYTF. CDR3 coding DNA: TGTGCCAGCAGCCAGCGGGGACAGCCCTATGGCTACACCTTC.

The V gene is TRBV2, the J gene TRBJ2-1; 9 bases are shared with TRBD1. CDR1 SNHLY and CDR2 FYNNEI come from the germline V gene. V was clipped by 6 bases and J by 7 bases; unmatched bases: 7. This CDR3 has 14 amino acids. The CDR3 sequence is CASRETGGGNEQFF. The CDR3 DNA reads TGTGCCAGCAGGGAAACAGGGGGCGGGAATGAGCAGTTCTTC.

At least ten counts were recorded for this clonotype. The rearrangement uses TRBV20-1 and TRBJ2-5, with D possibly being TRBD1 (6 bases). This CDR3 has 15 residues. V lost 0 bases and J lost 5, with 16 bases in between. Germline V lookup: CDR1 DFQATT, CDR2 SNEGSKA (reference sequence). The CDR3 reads CSAREPGHQGETQYF. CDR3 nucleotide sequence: TGCAGTGCTAGAGAACCGGGACACCAAGGGGAGACCCAGTACTTC.

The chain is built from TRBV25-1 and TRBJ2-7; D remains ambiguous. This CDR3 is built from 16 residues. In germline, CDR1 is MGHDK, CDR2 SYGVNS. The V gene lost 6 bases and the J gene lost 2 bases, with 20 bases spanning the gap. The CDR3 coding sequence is TGTGCCAGCAGCCAAGAAATAATGACGAACACCTACGAGCAGTACTTC. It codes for CASSQEIMTNTYEQYF.

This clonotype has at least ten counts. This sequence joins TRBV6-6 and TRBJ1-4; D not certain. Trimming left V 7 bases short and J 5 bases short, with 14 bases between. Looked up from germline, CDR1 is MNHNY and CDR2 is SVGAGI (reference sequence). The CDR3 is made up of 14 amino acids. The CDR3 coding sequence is TGTGCCAGCACCCGCGGCAGCAGGAATGAAAAACTGTTTTTT. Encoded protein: CASTRGSRNEKLFF.

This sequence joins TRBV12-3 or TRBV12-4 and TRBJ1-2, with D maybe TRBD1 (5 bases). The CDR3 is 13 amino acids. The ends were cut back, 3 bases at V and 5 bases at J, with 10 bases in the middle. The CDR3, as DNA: TGTGCCAGCAGTTTCTGGGGCACTTATGGCTACACCTTC. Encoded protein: CASSFWGTYGYTF.

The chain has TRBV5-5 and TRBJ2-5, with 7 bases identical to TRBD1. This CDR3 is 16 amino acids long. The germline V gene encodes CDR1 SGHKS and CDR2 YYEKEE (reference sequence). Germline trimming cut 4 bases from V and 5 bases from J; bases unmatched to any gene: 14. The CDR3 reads CASSGLTGYTGETQYF. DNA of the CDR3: TGTGCCAGCAGCGGATTGACAGGGTATACGGGCGAGACCCAGTACTTC. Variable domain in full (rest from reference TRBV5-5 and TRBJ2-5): DAGVTQSPTHLIKTRGQQVTLRCSPISGHKSVSWYQQVLGQGPQFIFQYYEKEERGRGNFPDRFSARQFPNYSSELNVNALLLGDSALYLCASSGLTGYTGETQYFGPGTRLLVL.

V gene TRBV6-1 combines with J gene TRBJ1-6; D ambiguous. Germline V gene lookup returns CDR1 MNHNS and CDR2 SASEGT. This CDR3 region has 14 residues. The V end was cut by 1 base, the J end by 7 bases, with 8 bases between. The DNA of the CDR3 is TGTGCCAGCAGTGAAGTATGGGAAAATTCACCCCTCCACTTT. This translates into CASSEVWENSPLHF.

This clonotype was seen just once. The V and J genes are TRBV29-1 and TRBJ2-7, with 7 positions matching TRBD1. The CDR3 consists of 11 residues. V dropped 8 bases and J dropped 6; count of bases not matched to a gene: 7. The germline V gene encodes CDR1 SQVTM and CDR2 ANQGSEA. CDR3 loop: CSPWTGGEQYF. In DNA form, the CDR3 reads TGCAGCCCTTGGACAGGCGGCGAGCAGTACTTC.

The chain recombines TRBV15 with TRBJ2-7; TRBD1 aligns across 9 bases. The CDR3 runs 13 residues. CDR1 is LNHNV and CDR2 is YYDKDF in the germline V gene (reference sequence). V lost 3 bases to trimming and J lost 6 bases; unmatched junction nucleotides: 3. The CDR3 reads CATSSGQGSEQYF. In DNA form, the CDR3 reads TGTGCCACCAGCAGCGGACAGGGGAGCGAGCAGTACTTC.

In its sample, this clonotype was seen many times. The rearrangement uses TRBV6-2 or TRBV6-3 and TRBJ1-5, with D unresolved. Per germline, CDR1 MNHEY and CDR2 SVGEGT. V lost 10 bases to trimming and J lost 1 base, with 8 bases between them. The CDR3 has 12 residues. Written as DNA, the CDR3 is TGTGCCACCCGAGGCAGCAATCAGCCCCAGCATTTT. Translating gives CATRGSNQPQHF.

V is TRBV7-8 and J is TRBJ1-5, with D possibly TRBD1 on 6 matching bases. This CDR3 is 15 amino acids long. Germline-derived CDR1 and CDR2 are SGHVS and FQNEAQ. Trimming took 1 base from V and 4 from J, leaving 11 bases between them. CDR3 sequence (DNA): TGTGCCAGCAGCTTAGGTCCGGGGACAAATCAGCCCCAGCATTTT. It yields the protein CASSLGPGTNQPQHF.

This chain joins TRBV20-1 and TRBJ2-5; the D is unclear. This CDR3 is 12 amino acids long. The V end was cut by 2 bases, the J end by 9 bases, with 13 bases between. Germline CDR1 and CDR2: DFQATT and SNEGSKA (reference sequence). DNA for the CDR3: TGCAGTGCTAGACCTGCACACAGAGCCCAGTACTTC. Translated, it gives CSARPAHRAQYF.

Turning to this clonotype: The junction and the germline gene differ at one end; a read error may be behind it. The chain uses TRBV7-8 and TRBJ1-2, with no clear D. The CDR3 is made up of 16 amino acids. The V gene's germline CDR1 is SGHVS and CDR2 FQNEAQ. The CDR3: CARSLGPTGANYGYTF. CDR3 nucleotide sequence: TGTGCCAGAAGCTTAGGGCCCACTGGGGCTAACTATGGCTACACCTTC.

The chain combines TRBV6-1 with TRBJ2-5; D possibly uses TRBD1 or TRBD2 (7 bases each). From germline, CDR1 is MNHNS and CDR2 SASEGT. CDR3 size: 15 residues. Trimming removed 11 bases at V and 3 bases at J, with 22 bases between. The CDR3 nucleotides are TGTGCCGGGGGGGGACAGTGGACCCTCAAAGAGACCCAGTACTTC. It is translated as CAGGGQWTLKETQYF.

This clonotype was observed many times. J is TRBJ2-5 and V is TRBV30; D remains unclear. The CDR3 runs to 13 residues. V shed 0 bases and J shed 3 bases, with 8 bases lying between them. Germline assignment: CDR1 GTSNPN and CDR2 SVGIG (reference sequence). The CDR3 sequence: CAWSVLPEETQYF. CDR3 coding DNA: TGTGCCTGGAGTGTACTTCCAGAAGAGACCCAGTACTTC.

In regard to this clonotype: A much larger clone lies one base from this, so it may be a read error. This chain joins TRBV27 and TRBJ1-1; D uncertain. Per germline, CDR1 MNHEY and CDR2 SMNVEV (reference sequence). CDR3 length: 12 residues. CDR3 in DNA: TGTGCCACCAGTGTGGCGGGAGTCGAAGCTTTCTTT. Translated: CATSVAGVEAFF.

The CDR3 loop reads CASSGQGGSPLSTTQETQYF. The DNA for the CDR3 is TGTGCCAGCAGTGGACAGGGGGGATCCCCCCTGTCCACTACCCAAGAGACCCAGTACTTC. This chain links TRBV2 with TRBJ2-5; 9 bases line up with TRBD1. Germline values: CDR1 SNHLY, CDR2 FYNNEI. The trim removed 4 bases at V and 1 base at J, leaving 19 bases unmatched. The CDR3 sequence is 20 residues long. Using reference TRBV2 and TRBJ2-5 for the parts outside the CDR3, the full variable domain is EPEVTQTPSHQVTQMGQEVILRCVPISNHLYFYWYRQILGQKVEFLVSFYNNEISEKSEIFDDQFSVERPDGSNFTLKIRSTKLEDSAMYFCASSGQGGSPLSTTQETQYFGPGTRLLVL.

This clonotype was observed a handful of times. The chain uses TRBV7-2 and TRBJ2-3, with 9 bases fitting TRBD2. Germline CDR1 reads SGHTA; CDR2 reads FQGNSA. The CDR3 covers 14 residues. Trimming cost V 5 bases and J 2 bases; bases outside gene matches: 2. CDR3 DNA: TGTGCCAGCAGCGCGGGACTAGCCACAGATACGCAGTATTTT. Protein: CASSAGLATDTQYF.

Here the CDR3 DNA reads TGTGCCAGCAGTGAAAAGGGGGCTGGGGCCAACGTCCTGACTTTC. Encoded protein: CASSEKGAGANVLTF. The genes are TRBV6-6 and TRBJ2-6, with D perhaps TRBD1 (6 bases). The germline CDR1 and CDR2 sequences are MNHNY and SVGAGI (reference sequence). This CDR3 contains 15 residues. Trimming cost V 5 bases and J 2 bases, with 10 bases left between them.

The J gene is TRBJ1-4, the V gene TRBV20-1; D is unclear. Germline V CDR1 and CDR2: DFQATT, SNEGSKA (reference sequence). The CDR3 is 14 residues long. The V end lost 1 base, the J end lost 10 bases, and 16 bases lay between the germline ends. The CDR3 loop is CSARAVAGYGKLFF. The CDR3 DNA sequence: TGCAGTGCTAGAGCGGTTGCAGGTTATGGAAAACTGTTTTTT.

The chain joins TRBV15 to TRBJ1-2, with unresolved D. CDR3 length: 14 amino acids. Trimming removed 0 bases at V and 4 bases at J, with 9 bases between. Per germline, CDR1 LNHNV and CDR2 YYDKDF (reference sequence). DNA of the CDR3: TGTGCCACCAGCAGAGAAGCCAGGTCCTATGGCTACACCTTC. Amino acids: CATSREARSYGYTF.

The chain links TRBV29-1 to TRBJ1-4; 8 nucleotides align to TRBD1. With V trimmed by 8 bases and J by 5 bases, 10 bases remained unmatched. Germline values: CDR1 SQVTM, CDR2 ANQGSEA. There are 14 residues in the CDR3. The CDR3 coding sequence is TGCAGCACTCACAGGGGGTCAGGCAATGAAAAACTGTTTTTT. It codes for CSTHRGSGNEKLFF.

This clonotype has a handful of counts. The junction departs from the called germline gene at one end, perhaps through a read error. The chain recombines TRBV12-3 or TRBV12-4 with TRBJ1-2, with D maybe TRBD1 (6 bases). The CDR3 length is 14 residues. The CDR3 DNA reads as TGTGCCAGCCAGGGGCAGGGAACTAACCATGGCTACACCTTC. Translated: CASQGQGTNHGYTF.

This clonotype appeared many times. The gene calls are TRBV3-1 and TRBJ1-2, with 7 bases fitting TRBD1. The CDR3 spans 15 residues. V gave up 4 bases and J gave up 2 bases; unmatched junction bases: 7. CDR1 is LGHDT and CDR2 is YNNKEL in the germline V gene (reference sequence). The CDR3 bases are TGTGCCAGCAGCCCTTGGACAGGATCCAACTATGGCTACACCTTC. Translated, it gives CASSPWTGSNYGYTF.

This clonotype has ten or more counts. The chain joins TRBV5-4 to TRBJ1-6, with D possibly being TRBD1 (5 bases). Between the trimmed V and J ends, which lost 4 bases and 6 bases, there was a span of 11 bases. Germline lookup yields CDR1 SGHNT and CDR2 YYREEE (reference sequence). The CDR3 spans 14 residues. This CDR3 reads CASSHGHLNSPLHF. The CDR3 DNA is TGTGCCAGCAGCCACGGACACCTTAATTCACCCCTCCACTTT.

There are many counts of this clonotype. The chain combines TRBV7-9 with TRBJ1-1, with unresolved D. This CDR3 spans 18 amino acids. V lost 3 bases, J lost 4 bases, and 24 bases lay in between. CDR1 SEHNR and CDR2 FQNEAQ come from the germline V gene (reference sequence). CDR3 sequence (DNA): TGTGCCAGCAGCTTCACCTGGGCTGGCAGGCCCGGGCGCACTGAAGCTTTCTTT. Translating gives CASSFTWAGRPGRTEAFF.